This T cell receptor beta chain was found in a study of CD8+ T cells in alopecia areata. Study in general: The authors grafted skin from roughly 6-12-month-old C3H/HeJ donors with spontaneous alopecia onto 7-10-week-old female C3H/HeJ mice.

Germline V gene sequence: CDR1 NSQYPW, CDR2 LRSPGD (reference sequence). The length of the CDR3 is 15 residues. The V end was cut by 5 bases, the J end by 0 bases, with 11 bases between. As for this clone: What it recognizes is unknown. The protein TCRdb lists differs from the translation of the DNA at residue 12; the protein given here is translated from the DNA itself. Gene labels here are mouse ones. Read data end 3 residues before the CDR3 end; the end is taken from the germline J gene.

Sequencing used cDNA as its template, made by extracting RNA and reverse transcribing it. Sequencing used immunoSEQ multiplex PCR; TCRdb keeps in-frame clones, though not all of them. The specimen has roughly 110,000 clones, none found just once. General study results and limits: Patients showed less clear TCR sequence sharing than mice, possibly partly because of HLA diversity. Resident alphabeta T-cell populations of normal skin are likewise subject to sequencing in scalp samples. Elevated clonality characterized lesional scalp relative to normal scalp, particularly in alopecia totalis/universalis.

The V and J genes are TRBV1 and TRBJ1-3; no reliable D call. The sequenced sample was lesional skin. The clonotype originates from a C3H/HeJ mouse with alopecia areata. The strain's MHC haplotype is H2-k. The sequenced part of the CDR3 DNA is TGCACCTGCAGTCCCTCCAGAAATTCTGGAAATACG. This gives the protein CTCSPSRNSGNT. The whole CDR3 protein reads CTCSPSRNSGNTLYF.